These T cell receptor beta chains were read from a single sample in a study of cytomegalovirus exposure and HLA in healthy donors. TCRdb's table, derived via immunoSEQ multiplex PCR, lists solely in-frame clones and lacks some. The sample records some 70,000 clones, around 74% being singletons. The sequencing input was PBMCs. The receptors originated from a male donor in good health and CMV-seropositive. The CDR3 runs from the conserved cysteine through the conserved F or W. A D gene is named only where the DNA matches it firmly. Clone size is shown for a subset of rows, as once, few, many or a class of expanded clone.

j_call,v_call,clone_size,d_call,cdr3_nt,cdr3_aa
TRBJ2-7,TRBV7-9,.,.,TGTGCCAGCAGCGGCTGGGCAGGTCCCTCCTACGAGCAGTACTTC,CASSGWAGPSYEQYF
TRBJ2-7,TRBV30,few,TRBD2,TGTGCCTGGAGTGTACGGGGGGGGATGAGATACGAGCAGTACTTC,CAWSVRGGMRYEQYF
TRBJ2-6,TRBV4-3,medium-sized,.,TGCGCCAGCAGCCAAGGGGAAAGGGGCTCTGGGGCCAACGTCCTGACTTTC,CASSQGERGSGANVLTF
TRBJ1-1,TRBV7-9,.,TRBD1,TGTGCCAGCAGCTCTGACAGGGGTTTGGAAGCTTTCTTT,CASSSDRGLEAFF
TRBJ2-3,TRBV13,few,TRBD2,TGTGCCAGCAGCACCAGGACTAGCGGGGGGCTTAGCACAGATACGCAGTATTTT,CASSTRTSGGLSTDTQYF
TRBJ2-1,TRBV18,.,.,TGTGCCAGCTCACCGAGGGGGGACAGAGATTACAATGAGCAGTTCTTC,CASSPRGDRDYNEQFF
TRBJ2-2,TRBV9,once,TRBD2,TGTGCCAGCAGCGTAGCGGGACTAGCGGGGGCATTGAACACCGGGGAGCTGTTTTTT,CASSVAGLAGALNTGELFF
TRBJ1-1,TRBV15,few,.,TGTGCCACCAGCATTGCAGGGAAGAACACTGAAGCTTTCTTT,CATSIAGKNTEAFF
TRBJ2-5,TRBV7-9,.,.,TGTGCCAGCAGTCCTACCCTAGCTTCAGAGACCCAGTACTTC,CASSPTLASETQYF
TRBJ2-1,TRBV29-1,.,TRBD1,TGCAGCATTGCCGACAGGGGGAATAACAATGAGCAGTTCTTC,CSIADRGNNNEQFF
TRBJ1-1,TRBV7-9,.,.,TGTGCCAGCAGGTCAGACGGAGGAATGAACACTGAAGCTTTCTTT,CASRSDGGMNTEAFF
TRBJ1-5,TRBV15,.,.,TGTGCCACCAGCAGAGGGGCGGGCGCGCCTACCCAGCATTTT,CATSRGAGAPTQHF
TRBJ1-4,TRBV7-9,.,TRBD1,TGTGCCAGCAGCTCCCCGACAGGGAGGCAAGCTAATGAAAAACTGTTTTTT,CASSSPTGRQANEKLFF
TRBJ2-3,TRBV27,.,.,TGTGCCAGCAGTTCCGGGACTCTGAACACAGATACGCAGTATTTT,CASSSGTLNTDTQYF
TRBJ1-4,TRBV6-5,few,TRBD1,TGTGCCAGCAGCTGGGACAGGGAAAAACTGTTTTTT,CASSWDREKLFF
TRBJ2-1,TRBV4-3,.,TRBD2,TGCGCCAGCAGCCACTCTAGCGGGGGCCACAGCCCCTACAATGAGCAGTTCTTC,CASSHSSGGHSPYNEQFF
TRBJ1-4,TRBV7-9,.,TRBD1,TGTGCCAGCAGCGCACAGGGGGCTAATGAAAAACTGTTTTTT,CASSAQGANEKLFF
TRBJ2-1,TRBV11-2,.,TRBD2,TGTGCCAGCAGCTTGACTAGCGGGGGGGCTGTATACAATGAGCAGTTCTTC,CASSLTSGGAVYNEQFF
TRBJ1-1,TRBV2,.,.,TGTGCCAGCAGTGACAGGACTCCCTCTGAAGCTTTCTTT,CASSDRTPSEAFF
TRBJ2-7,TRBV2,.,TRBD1,TGTGCCAGCAGTGAGGACAGGGCCTCCTACGAGCAGTACTTC,CASSEDRASYEQYF
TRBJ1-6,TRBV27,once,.,TGTGCCAGCAGTGGACTGTGGAGCTCCTATAATTCACCCCTCCACTTT,CASSGLWSSYNSPLHF
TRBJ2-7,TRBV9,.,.,TGTGCCAGCAGCGCGGACGGGAGCTCCTACGAGCAGTACTTC,CASSADGSSYEQYF
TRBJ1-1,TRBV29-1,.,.,TGCAGCTTTTTACAGGGTGGAACTGAAGCTTTCTTT,CSFLQGGTEAFF